A selection of T cell receptor beta chains follows, all from one sample in a study of blood T cells in healthy people across ages. Using its own MiXCR run on the 5' RACE reads, TCRdb lists one record per CDR3 protein. The profile shows around 1.7 million distinct CDR3 sequences, approximately 30% of them singletons. Sequenced input: blood. These receptors originate from a woman aged 25 to 45 in good health. CDR3s include the opening cysteine and the closing phenylalanine or tryptophan. Expanded clones are given a class, and other clones once, few, many or no size at all.

.,TRBJ1-6,TRBV20-1,CSARVGAWNSPLHF
few,TRBJ2-5,TRBV5-1,CASQDASEETQYF
few,TRBJ1-5,TRBV18,CASSPGVSNHPQHF
few,TRBJ1-6,TRBV10-3,CAIRTGDAAPLHF
.,TRBJ1-4,TRBV29-1,CSAETGEREKLFF
many,TRBJ1-2,TRBV12-3/TRBV12-4,CASSFQNYGYTF
few,TRBJ1-1,TRBV11-2,CASTLGGQQPKAFF
.,TRBJ2-7,TRBV2,CASSEGGQIYEQYF
many,TRBJ2-1,TRBV5-1,CASSSGTVTYNEQFF
.,TRBJ1-5,TRBV6-2/TRBV6-3,CVSSRPTTSNQPQHF
many,TRBJ2-6,TRBV5-1,CASGPPGGAGANVLTF
.,TRBJ2-1,TRBV29-1,CSQRIQETQFF
many,TRBJ2-7,TRBV29-1,CSVAFGPREQYF
.,TRBJ1-1,TRBV20-1,CSARVGGRGGNTEAFF
few,TRBJ1-3,TRBV12-3/TRBV12-4,CASSLLEGSGNTIYF
few,TRBJ1-1,TRBV20-1,CSARPGTGRLEAFF
.,TRBJ2-1,TRBV3-1,CASSHSGLAGGGNEQFF
many,TRBJ2-5,TRBV10-3,CAISESNPSGETQYF
few,TRBJ2-4,TRBV7-2,CASSPRTSGVAKNIQYF
.,TRBJ1-1,TRBV28,CASLAGQPNTEAFF
once,TRBJ1-2,TRBV30,CAWSVLRSNYTF
few,TRBJ2-7,TRBV18,CASSPGGTGNSYEQYF
.,TRBJ1-2,TRBV30,CALETGYGYTF
few,TRBJ1-4,TRBV28,CASSSYREMTNEKLFF
many,TRBJ1-1,TRBV6-6,CASGTANTEAFF
.,TRBJ2-1,TRBV29-1,CSVESRPQRYVQFNEQFF
.,TRBJ2-3,TRBV18,CASSPGQGMVDTQYF
.,TRBJ1-2,TRBV12-3/TRBV12-4,CASSWGEYGYTF
.,TRBJ2-1,TRBV27,CASSIRVGGDEQFF
.,TRBJ1-3,TRBV12-3/TRBV12-4,CASSVASSGNTIYF
many,TRBJ2-7,TRBV4-3,CASSQDIFDRGSNEQYF